The 27 T cell receptor beta chains below all came from one sample that was sequenced in a study of T cells in Graves' hyperthyroidism and ophthalmopathy. Authors of the study amplified TCR beta CDR3 regions from RNA transcripts. RT-PCR in the first round (using the HTBI primer set) targeted the TCR CDR3. TCRdb recomputed calls from the multiplex PCR reads with MiXCR, one row per CDR3 protein. The data contain nearly 600,000 distinct CDR3 sequences, approximately 15% of them seen just once; the ten biggest clones take up around 5.4%. The specimen sequenced was blood. The origin of the receptors is a woman in her thirties with Graves' hyperthyroidism that later progressed to Graves' ophthalmopathy.

The sample holds many counts of this clonotype. The DNA for the CDR3 is TGTGCCAGCAGTTCCCTCCTCAATCGGTTTGAGACTGAAGCTTTCTTT. Its protein is CASSSLLNRFETEAFF. This chain joins TRBV28 and TRBJ1-1; D remains unclear. V was cut by 4 bases and J by 5 bases, with 20 bases left in between. CDR3 size: 16 residues. CDR1 MDHEN and CDR2 SYDVKM come from the germline V gene. Looking up the rest from reference TRBV28 and TRBJ1-1 gives the full variable domain: DVKVTQSSRYLVKRTGEKVFLECVQDMDHENMFWYRQDPGLGLRLIYFSYDVKMKEKGDIPEGYSVSREKKERFSLILESASTNQTSMYLCASSSLLNRFETEAFFGQGTRLTVV.

This clonotype was detected ten times or more. The chain carries TRBV12-3 or TRBV12-4 and TRBJ2-7; no definite D call. The V end lost 5 bases, the J end lost 0 bases, and 11 bases lay between the germline ends. This CDR3 spans 14 amino acids. The CDR3 region has the DNA TGTGCCAGCAGTGCCAAGTCAAGCTCCTACGAGCAGTACTTC. Translating it yields CASSAKSSSYEQYF.

This clonotype has only a few counts. The V call is TRBV6-1, the J call TRBJ2-3; the D call may be TRBD1 or TRBD2 (6 bases each). The V and J ends lost 8 bases and 4 bases respectively, with 16 bases between them. This CDR3 spans 14 amino acids. Looked up from germline, CDR1 is MNHNS and CDR2 is SASEGT. CDR3 bases: TGTGCCAGCCGGGGGACATCAGGGTCAGATACGCAGTATTTT. Translated: CASRGTSGSDTQYF.

This clonotype was counted many times. V gene TRBV7-9 combines with J gene TRBJ2-3; the D is unclear. The V end lost 1 base, the J end lost 6 bases, and 8 bases lay between the germline ends. The CDR3 sequence is 13 residues long. Germline V lookup: CDR1 SEHNR, CDR2 FQNEAQ (reference sequence). The CDR3 spells CASSLVLGDTQYF. The CDR3 region has the DNA TGTGCCAGCAGCTTAGTGCTGGGCGATACGCAGTATTTT.

The chain joins TRBV6-1 to TRBJ1-1; D is perhaps TRBD1 (5 bases). The V end was cut by 11 bases, the J end by 9 bases, with 22 bases between. The germline V gene has CDR1 MNHNS and CDR2 SASEGT. The CDR3 extends over 13 amino acids. The CDR3 bases are TGTGCCTCCTCCTCCGGGCAGGGTTTTAAAGCTTTCTTT. This translates into CASSSGQGFKAFF.

This clonotype was observed a handful of times. A single base separates this from a much larger clone, so it may be a read error. J is TRBJ2-1 and V is TRBV11-2, with D maybe TRBD1 (5 bases). Germline V gives CDR1 SGHAT, CDR2 FQNNGV. The CDR3 has 13 amino acids. CDR3 coding DNA: TGTGCCAGCAGCTTAGCTTTGGACAATGAGCAGTCCTTC. This encodes CASSLALDNEQSF.

This clonotype was counted many times. The chain employs TRBV20-1 and TRBJ2-7, with 14 bases identical to TRBD2. V gave up 4 bases and J gave up 4 bases; unmatched junction bases: 6. Germline V CDR1 and CDR2: DFQATT, SNEGSKA (reference sequence). The CDR3 loop spans 15 amino acids. The CDR3 is CSATNRLAGGYEQYF. CDR3 coding DNA: TGCAGTGCTACAAACCGACTAGCGGGAGGGTACGAGCAGTACTTC.

This clonotype was counted at least ten times. The chain combines TRBV11-3 with TRBJ2-3; the match to TRBD2 covers 8 bases. The CDR3 totals 21 residues. From germline, CDR1 is SGHNT and CDR2 YENEEA. V was clipped by 1 base and J by 2 bases; unmatched bases: 20. CDR3 bases: TGTGCCAGCAGCTTAGGCCTAGTCATGCGGGAGGACAAGGACATCACAGATACGCAGTATTTT. Encoded protein: CASSLGLVMREDKDITDTQYF.

At least ten counts were recorded for this clonotype. The chain has TRBV9 and TRBJ2-7; no clear D gene. The germline gives CDR1 SGDLS, CDR2 YYNGEE. V was pared by 3 bases and J by 1 base, with 8 bases between. The CDR3 length is 13 residues. CDR3 in amino acids: CASSGGPSYEQYF. Written as DNA, the CDR3 is TGTGCCAGCAGCGGAGGCCCTTCCTACGAGCAGTACTTC.

The rearrangement links TRBV7-9 to TRBJ2-1, with D possibly matching TRBD2 (6 bases). Trimming stripped 1 base from V and 10 bases from J, with 14 bases between. The CDR3 loop spans 14 amino acids. Germline CDR1 and CDR2: SEHNR and FQNEAQ (reference sequence). CDR3 bases: TGTGCCAGCAGCTTAGGGGTAGGGGAGGAAGAGCAGTTCTTC. Amino acid sequence: CASSLGVGEEEQFF.

This clonotype was detected only a few times. The rearrangement uses TRBV6-2 or TRBV6-3 and TRBJ2-1; 11 nucleotides agree with TRBD1. Trimming at V came to 6 bases and at J to 6 bases, leaving 13 bases not matched to a gene. There are 17 residues in the CDR3. Germline CDR1 reads MNHEY; CDR2 reads SVGEGT. The CDR3: CASSRTDRGRVVNEQFF. As DNA, the CDR3 is TGTGCCAGCAGCCGCACGGACAGGGGGCGTGTGGTCAATGAGCAGTTCTTC.

The CDR3 is CASSRVAGVWGDEQFF. CDR3 sequence (DNA): TGTGCCAGTTCAAGAGTAGCGGGAGTTTGGGGCGATGAGCAGTTCTTC. This chain links TRBV11-3 with TRBJ2-1; 9 bases agree with TRBD2. CDR3 length: 16 residues. V lost 9 bases to trimming and J lost 8 bases; unmatched junction nucleotides: 17. The V gene's germline CDR1 is SGHNT and CDR2 YENEEA.

This clonotype has at least ten counts. The chain has TRBV2 and TRBJ2-3; 8 bases align to TRBD2. The CDR3 sequence is 16 residues long. Germline CDR1 and CDR2: SNHLY and FYNNEI. V was pared by 2 bases and J by 4 bases, with 8 bases of the junction left unmatched. The CDR3 protein is CASSESPGGAPDTQYF. The CDR3 DNA follows: TGTGCCAGCAGTGAATCTCCGGGAGGGGCCCCAGATACGCAGTATTTT.

The V call is TRBV7-9, the J call TRBJ1-1; maybe TRBD1 (6 bases). The CDR3 is made up of 16 amino acids. Germline CDR1 SEHNR, CDR2 FQNEAQ (reference sequence). The germline V and J ends were trimmed by 5 bases and 3 bases, with 19 bases remaining between them. This CDR3 is CASSPGGSGRDTEAFF. CDR3 DNA sequence: TGTGCCAGCAGCCCGGGGGGCAGCGGGAGAGACACTGAAGCTTTCTTT. Full variable domain (remainder filled in from reference TRBV7-9 and TRBJ1-1): DTGVSQNPRHKITKRGQNVTFRCDPISEHNRLYWYRQTLGQGPEFLTYFQNEAQLEKSRLLSDRFSAERPKGSFSTLEIQRTEQGDSAMYLCASSPGGSGRDTEAFFGQGTRLTVV.

In this sample, this clonotype turned up many times. The rearrangement links TRBV6-1 to TRBJ2-1, with 9 bases that match TRBD2. After removal of 5 bases from V and 5 bases from J, the junction contained 7 bases not matched to a gene. The CDR3 is 15 amino acids. From germline, CDR1 is MNHNS and CDR2 SASEGT. In DNA form, the CDR3 reads TGTGCCAGCAGTTATAGGACTAGCGTAGACAATGAGCAGTTCTTC. This sequence encodes CASSYRTSVDNEQFF.

This clonotype has ten or more counts. The chain is built from TRBV6-2 or TRBV6-3 and TRBJ1-2; D possibly corresponds to TRBD1 (6 bases). The CDR3 sequence is 14 residues long. Germline CDR1 and CDR2: MNHEY and SVGEGT. V lost 7 bases and J lost 8, with 20 bases in between. CDR3 residues: CASKPTGSYAGYTF. The CDR3 DNA reads TGTGCCAGCAAACCGACAGGATCCTATGCGGGCTACACCTTC.

In this sample, this clonotype turned up a few times. One base away lies a much larger clone, so this may be a sequencing read error. The chain uses TRBV7-9 and TRBJ2-3; D may be TRBD1 or TRBD2 (5 bases each). Germline CDR1 is SEHNR and CDR2 is FQNEAQ (reference sequence). The V end was cut by 5 bases, the J end by 6 bases, with 18 bases between. The CDR3 runs 15 residues. CDR3 bases: TGTGCCAGCAGCCCACAGGCCACCTCGGGGGATACGCAGTATTTT. It encodes CASSPQATSGDTQYF.

Ten or more counts support this clonotype. V and J are TRBV12-3 or TRBV12-4 and TRBJ2-7; D ambiguous. The CDR3 has 15 residues. V was shortened by 1 base and J by 2 bases, with 12 bases between the two germline ends. For the CDR3, the DNA is TGTGCCAGCAGTTTAGTGGATGTACTCCCCTACGAGCAGTACTTC. Translating it yields CASSLVDVLPYEQYF.

In this sample, this clonotype turned up a few times. V is TRBV19 and J is TRBJ1-2; possible D gene TRBD1, 6 bases. The V and J ends lost 10 bases and 4 bases respectively, with 13 bases between them. Germline loops: CDR1 LNHDA, CDR2 SQIVND (reference sequence). The CDR3 is 12 amino acids. CDR3 sequence reads: CAIEGGVYGYTF. In DNA form, the CDR3 reads TGTGCCATCGAGGGGGGCGTCTATGGCTACACCTTC.

This clonotype was counted many times. This sequence joins TRBV6-1 and TRBJ1-1, with no clear D. CDR3 length equals 16 residues. Germline V gives CDR1 MNHNS, CDR2 SASEGT. Trimming took 6 bases from V and 4 from J, leaving 21 bases between them. In DNA form, the CDR3 reads TGTGCCAGCAGACTCACCGGGATCGTCGATACCACTGAAGCTTTCTTT. This translates into CASRLTGIVDTTEAFF.

This chain connects TRBV5-5 to TRBJ2-1; 8 nucleotides agree with TRBD2. The germline CDR1 and CDR2 sequences are SGHKS and YYEKEE (reference sequence). Germline trimming cut 6 bases from V and 4 bases from J; bases unmatched to any gene: 9. This CDR3 spans 15 amino acids. CDR3 sequence: CASNLAGSRYNEQFF. CDR3 DNA sequence: TGTGCCAGCAACCTAGCGGGCAGTAGGTACAATGAGCAGTTCTTC.

Points on this clonotype: This sequence may be a read error, since a much larger clone differs from it by one base. This chain links TRBV11-1 with TRBJ1-5; no firm D call. This CDR3 comprises 12 residues. Looked up from germline, CDR1 is SGHAT and CDR2 is FQDESV (reference sequence). DNA of the CDR3: TGTGCCAACAGCCCGAAGAAGGGCCTTCAGCATTTT. It specifies CANSPKKGLQHF.

This clonotype showed up many times. The rearrangement joins TRBV7-9 to TRBJ1-2; D not certain. This CDR3 comprises 15 residues. Germline V CDR1 and CDR2: SEHNR, FQNEAQ (reference sequence). V lost 5 bases and J 1 base, leaving 14 bases between the germline ends. The CDR3 DNA sequence: TGTGCCAGCAGCGCTCAGGCCTTCGATAACTATGGCTACACCTTC. Translation gives CASSAQAFDNYGYTF.

This clonotype was recorded many times. The chain links TRBV27 to TRBJ2-5; 10 positions agree with TRBD1. This CDR3 is built from 15 residues. Germline V gives CDR1 MNHEY, CDR2 SMNVEV (reference sequence). V dropped 5 bases and J dropped 5; count of bases not matched to a gene: 8. The CDR3 here is CASSDPGQGFETQYF. CDR3 DNA: TGTGCCAGCAGTGATCCGGGACAGGGGTTTGAGACCCAGTACTTC.

The chain recombines TRBV20-1 with TRBJ2-3; perhaps TRBD2 as D (6 bases). CDR3 length equals 14 residues. Per the germline V gene, CDR1 is DFQATT and CDR2 is SNEGSKA (reference sequence). CDR3 nucleotide sequence: TGCGCGGGAAGGGTACCCCGGGGCACAGATACGCAGTATTTT. Protein: CAGRVPRGTDTQYF.

The rearrangement uses TRBV5-1 and TRBJ2-1, with D perhaps matching TRBD2 (5 bases). Germline CDR1 SGHRS, CDR2 YFSETQ. The germline V and J ends were trimmed by 3 bases and 7 bases, with 20 bases remaining between them. The CDR3 is 16 amino acids. Here the CDR3 DNA reads TGCGCCAGCAGCTCGGCTTGGCGGAGCTCGGGGAATGAGCAGTTCTTC. Translation gives CASSSAWRSSGNEQFF.

Ten or more counts support this clonotype. The chain combines TRBV15 with TRBJ2-1; tentatively, D is TRBD1 or TRBD2 (5 bases each). Deletions cut 3 bases from V and 6 bases from J, with 21 bases between. The germline CDR1 and CDR2 sequences are LNHNV and YYDKDF (reference sequence). The CDR3 sequence is 17 residues long. CDR3 amino acids: CATSSGTEGIAINEQFF. DNA for the CDR3: TGTGCCACCAGCAGCGGGACGGAAGGGATAGCGATCAATGAGCAGTTCTTC.